One sample yielded the 9 T cell receptor beta chains listed below, sequenced in a study of response to subunit inactivated influenza vaccine. TCRdb reprocessed the RT-PCR reads with MiXCR, giving one entry per CDR3 protein. The sample shows fewer than 700,000 distinct CDR3 sequences, 10% to 15% of them seen only once. The starting material was PBMCs from blood, obtained more than 35 days after vaccination. These TCRs come from a man aged 45-65 years who received an inactivated influenza vaccine.

V and J are TRBV29-1 and TRBJ2-2; 8 bases fit TRBD1. The length of the CDR3 is 14 residues. Germline lookup yields CDR1 SQVTM and CDR2 ANQGSEA. V was clipped by 6 bases and J by 2 bases; unmatched bases: 5. The CDR3 bases are TGCAGCGTCCGCAGGGGGCCCAACACCGGGGAGCTGTTTTTT. Translated, it gives CSVRRGPNTGELFF.

This clonotype was picked up a small number of times. V and J are TRBV5-6 and TRBJ2-5; possibly TRBD1 for D (5 bases). Germline V CDR1 and CDR2: SGHDT, YYEEEE. The CDR3 totals 13 residues. Trimming removed 5 bases from V and 3 bases from J, with 11 bases in between. As DNA, the CDR3 is TGTGCCAGCAGTTCGGACACCGAAGAGACCCAGTACTTC. Its protein is CASSSDTEETQYF.

V and J are TRBV18 and TRBJ2-5; D possibly corresponds to TRBD1 (6 bases). The V end lost 6 bases, the J end lost 2 bases, and 10 bases lay between the germline ends. This CDR3 region has 13 residues. The germline V gene has CDR1 KGHSH and CDR2 LQKENI. CDR3 in amino acids: CASSRDKQETQYF. CDR3 nucleotides: TGTGCCAGCTCTCGGGACAAGCAAGAGACCCAGTACTTC.

V and J are TRBV7-9 and TRBJ1-2; no clear D. Trimming removed 3 bases at V and 4 bases at J, with 9 bases between. The CDR3 is 13 amino acids. Germline V gives CDR1 SEHNR, CDR2 FQNEAQ (reference sequence). The CDR3 region has the DNA TGTGCCAGCAGCTTGAATGGGTTCTATGGCTACACCTTC. This translates into CASSLNGFYGYTF.

This clonotype showed up just a few times. The chain combines TRBV6-2 or TRBV6-3 with TRBJ1-6, with 7 bases matching TRBD1. The J segment lost 7 bases and the V segment lost 2 bases, leaving 5 bases of the junction unmatched. CDR3 size: 15 residues. Germline lookup yields CDR1 MNHEY and CDR2 SVGEGT. The CDR3 is CASSYGGRGNSPLHF. Here the CDR3 DNA reads TGTGCCAGCAGTTACGGTGGCAGGGGGAATTCACCCCTCCACTTT.

The chain joins TRBV7-8 to TRBJ2-3, with D perhaps matching TRBD1 (6 bases). V was trimmed by 4 bases and J by 2 bases, leaving 13 bases between them. CDR1 and CDR2 from the germline V gene are SGHVS and FQNEAQ. The CDR3 consists of 15 residues. The CDR3 loop reads CASSSRDTNTDTQYF. The DNA of the CDR3 is TGTGCCAGCAGCTCCCGGGACACAAACACAGATACGCAGTATTTT.

A few counts support this clonotype. The chain carries TRBV20-1 and TRBJ1-1, with D hard to call. V lost 5 bases and J 1 base, leaving 17 bases between the germline ends. This CDR3 is 15 amino acids long. Germline assignment: CDR1 DFQATT and CDR2 SNEGSKA (reference sequence). The CDR3 loop reads CSAPREGRANTEAFF. The CDR3 DNA reads TGCAGTGCTCCACGGGAGGGAAGGGCGAACACTGAAGCTTTCTTT.

This clonotype was detected only a few times. The chain combines TRBV20-1 with TRBJ2-7; TRBD1 or TRBD2 may be the D gene (5 bases each). The CDR3 has 16 amino acids. Trimming took off 7 bases at V and 0 bases at J, with 22 bases between the two ends. In germline, CDR1 is DFQATT, CDR2 SNEGSKA (reference sequence). Here the CDR3 reads CSVYRVNGASSYEQYF. The CDR3 nucleotides read TGCAGTGTTTATAGGGTTAACGGGGCTAGCTCCTACGAGCAGTACTTC.

This chain uses TRBV5-6 with TRBJ2-6; possible D gene TRBD2, 6 bases. The CDR3 extends over 17 amino acids. Trimming removed 3 bases from V and 4 bases from J, with 17 bases in between. Per the germline V gene, CDR1 is SGHDT and CDR2 is YYEEEE. CDR3 DNA: TGTGCCAGCAGCTGGGCAGAACTAGCTTCCGGGGCCAACGTCCTGACTTTC. Its translation is CASSWAELASGANVLTF.